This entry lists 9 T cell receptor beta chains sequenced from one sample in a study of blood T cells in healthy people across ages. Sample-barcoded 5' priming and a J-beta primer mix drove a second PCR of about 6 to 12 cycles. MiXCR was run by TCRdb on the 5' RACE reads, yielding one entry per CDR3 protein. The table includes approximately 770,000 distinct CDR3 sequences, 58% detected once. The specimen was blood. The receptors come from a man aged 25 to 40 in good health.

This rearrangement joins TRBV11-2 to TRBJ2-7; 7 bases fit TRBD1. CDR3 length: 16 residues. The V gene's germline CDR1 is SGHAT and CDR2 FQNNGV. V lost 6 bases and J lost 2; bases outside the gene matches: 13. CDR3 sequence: CASRPIKSGTAYEQYF. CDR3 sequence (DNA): TGTGCCAGCAGGCCCATAAAGTCCGGGACAGCCTACGAGCAGTACTTC. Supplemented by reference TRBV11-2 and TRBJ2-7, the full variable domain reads EAGVAQSPRYKIIEKRQSVAFWCNPISGHATLYWYQQILGQGPKLLIQFQNNGVVDDSQLPKDRFSAERLKGVDSTLKIQPAKLEDSAVYLCASRPIKSGTAYEQYFGPGTRLTVT.

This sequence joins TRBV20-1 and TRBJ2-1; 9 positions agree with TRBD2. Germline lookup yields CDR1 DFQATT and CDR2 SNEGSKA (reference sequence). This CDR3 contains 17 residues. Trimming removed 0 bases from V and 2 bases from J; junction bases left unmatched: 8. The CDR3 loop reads CSARDPGTSLPYNEQFF. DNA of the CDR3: TGCAGTGCTAGAGATCCGGGGACTAGCCTCCCCTACAATGAGCAGTTCTTC.

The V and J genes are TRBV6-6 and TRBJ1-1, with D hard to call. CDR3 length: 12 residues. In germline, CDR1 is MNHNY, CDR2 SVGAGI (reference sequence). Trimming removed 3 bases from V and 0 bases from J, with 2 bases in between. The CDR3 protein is CASSYVNTEAFF. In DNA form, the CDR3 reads TGTGCCAGCAGTTATGTGAACACTGAAGCTTTCTTT.

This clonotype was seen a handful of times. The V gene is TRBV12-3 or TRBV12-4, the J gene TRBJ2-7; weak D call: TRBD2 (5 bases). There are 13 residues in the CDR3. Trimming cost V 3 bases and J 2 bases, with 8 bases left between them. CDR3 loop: CASSFGEPYEQYF. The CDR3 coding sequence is TGTGCCAGCAGTTTCGGGGAGCCCTACGAGCAGTACTTC.

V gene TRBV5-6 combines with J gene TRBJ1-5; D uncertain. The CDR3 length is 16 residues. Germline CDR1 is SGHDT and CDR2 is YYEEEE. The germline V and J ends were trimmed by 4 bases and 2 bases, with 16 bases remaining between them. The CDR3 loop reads CASSPRPALGNQPQHF. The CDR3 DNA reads TGTGCCAGCAGCCCCAGACCGGCCCTCGGCAATCAGCCCCAGCATTTT.

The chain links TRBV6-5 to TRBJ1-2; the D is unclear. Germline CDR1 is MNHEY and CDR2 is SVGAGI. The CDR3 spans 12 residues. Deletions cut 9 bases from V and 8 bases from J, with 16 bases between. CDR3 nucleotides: TGTGCCAGGACCGACCTTTTTGAGGGCTACACCTTC. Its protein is CARTDLFEGYTF.

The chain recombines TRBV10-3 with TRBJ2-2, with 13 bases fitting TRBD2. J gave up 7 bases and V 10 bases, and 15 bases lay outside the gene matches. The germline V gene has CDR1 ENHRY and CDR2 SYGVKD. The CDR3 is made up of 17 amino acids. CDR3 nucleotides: TGTGCCACCAGGGGGGACGGACTAGCGGGAGTCGGCGGGGAGCTGTTTTTT. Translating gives CATRGDGLAGVGGELFF.

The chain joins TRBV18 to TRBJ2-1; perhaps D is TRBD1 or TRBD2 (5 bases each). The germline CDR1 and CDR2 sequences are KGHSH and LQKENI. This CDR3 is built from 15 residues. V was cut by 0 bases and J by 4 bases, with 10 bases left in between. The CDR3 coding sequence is TGTGCCAGCTCACCACCGGGACGTGGGTACAATGAGCAGTTCTTC. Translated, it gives CASSPPGRGYNEQFF.

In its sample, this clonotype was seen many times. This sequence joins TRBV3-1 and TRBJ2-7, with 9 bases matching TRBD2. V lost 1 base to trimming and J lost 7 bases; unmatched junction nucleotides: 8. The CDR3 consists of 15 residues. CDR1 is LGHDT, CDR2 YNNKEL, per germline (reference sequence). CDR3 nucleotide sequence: TGTGCCAGCAGCCAAGGTACTAGCGGGTTGAGAGAGCAGTACTTC. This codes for CASSQGTSGLREQYF.